These 26 T cell receptor beta chains came from one sample sequenced in a study of shared clonotypes between healthy human individuals. This table comes from immunoSEQ multiplex PCR, and its TCRdb copy is limited to in-frame clones, with some not included. The data hold just over 2,000,000 clones, with just under 95% observed a single time. Naivety among CD8 cells was defined by CD45RO negativity and positive CCR7 selection, thereby excluding terminally differentiated effector memory CD45RA+ cells. Sequenced material: naive CD8+ T cells sorted from blood. Receptors were obtained from a man between 18 and 29 years old in good health.

The DNA of the CDR3 is TGTGCCAGCAGTCCAGAACCAGGGACAGGGATCTACGAGCAGTACTTC. Translating it yields CASSPEPGTGIYEQYF. J is TRBJ2-7 and V is TRBV27; 9 bases are shared with TRBD1. This CDR3 has 16 amino acids. Germline V gene data show CDR1 as MNHEY and CDR2 as SMNVEV (reference sequence). The ends lost 5 bases at V and 3 bases at J; junction bases unmatched: 11.

The chain has TRBV27 and TRBJ2-5; 8 bases line up with TRBD1. V gave up 6 bases and J gave up 3 bases; unmatched junction bases: 3. The CDR3 totals 13 residues. Germline assignment: CDR1 MNHEY and CDR2 SMNVEV (reference sequence). The CDR3 protein is CASRNRGEETQYF. The CDR3 region has the DNA TGTGCCAGCAGGAACAGGGGGGAAGAGACCCAGTACTTC.

This clone was picked up one time. This sample also contains other DNA sequences that code for the same CDR3. The genes are TRBV7-3 and TRBJ1-1, with D possibly TRBD1 on 6 matching bases. CDR1 is SGHTA and CDR2 is FQGTGA in the germline V gene. V lost 5 bases and J lost 3, with 13 bases in between. The CDR3 totals 14 residues. The CDR3 sequence: CASSPTGGDTEAFF. In DNA form, the CDR3 reads TGTGCCAGCAGCCCCACCGGGGGCGACACTGAAGCTTTCTTT.

This rearrangement joins TRBV4-1 to TRBJ2-2, with TRBD1 matching 8 bases. This CDR3 contains 16 residues. J was trimmed by 0 bases and V by 3 bases; bases with no gene match: 3. Germline-derived CDR1 and CDR2 are MGHRA and YSYEKL. The CDR3: CASSHPQGANTGELFF. The CDR3 coding sequence is TGCGCCAGCAGCCACCCACAGGGGGCGAACACCGGGGAGCTGTTTTTT.

The rearrangement links TRBV25-1 to TRBJ2-5; D gene uncertain. V was cut by 2 bases and J by 5 bases, with 6 bases left in between. The length of the CDR3 is 12 residues. CDR1 is MGHDK and CDR2 is SYGVNS in the germline V gene. Here the CDR3 reads CASSETVETQYF. In DNA, the CDR3 is TGTGCCAGCAGTGAAACCGTGGAGACCCAGTACTTC. Full variable domain (remainder filled in from reference TRBV25-1 and TRBJ2-5): EADIYQTPRYLVIGTGKKITLECSQTMGHDKMYWYQQDPGMELHLIHYSYGVNSTEKGDLSSESTVSRIRTEHFPLTLESARPSHTSQYLCASSETVETQYFGPGTRLLVL.

V is TRBV7-9 and J is TRBJ1-2; D is undetermined. Germline V lookup: CDR1 SEHNR, CDR2 FQNEAQ (reference sequence). The CDR3 is 13 amino acids. Trimming left V 5 bases short and J 4 bases short, with 11 bases between. The CDR3 reads CASSSREVYGYTF. The CDR3 DNA is TGTGCCAGCAGCAGCCGGGAAGTCTATGGCTACACCTTC. Filled out from reference TRBV7-9 and TRBJ1-2, the complete variable domain reads DTGVSQNPRHKITKRGQNVTFRCDPISEHNRLYWYRQTLGQGPEFLTYFQNEAQLEKSRLLSDRFSAERPKGSFSTLEIQRTEQGDSAMYLCASSSREVYGYTFGSGTRLTVV.

The V gene is TRBV10-1, the J gene TRBJ2-7; D unclear. Germline V gene data show CDR1 as WNHNN and CDR2 as SYGVQD (reference sequence). CDR3 length: 15 residues. V lost 9 bases, J lost 2 bases, and 20 bases lay in between. CDR3 nucleotide sequence: TGCGCCAGTAAGGTAACGGCGGAGCTTACCTACGAGCAGTACTTC. This gives the protein CASKVTAELTYEQYF.

The V call is TRBV7-8, the J call TRBJ2-1; 9 bases agree with TRBD2. The V and J ends lost 1 base and 4 bases, in that order; junction bases with no gene match: 11. The CDR3 spans 18 residues. The germline gives CDR1 SGHVS, CDR2 FQNEAQ. The CDR3: CASSLGLIAGDLYNEQFF. CDR3 in DNA: TGTGCCAGCAGCTTAGGTTTGATAGCGGGAGACCTTTACAATGAGCAGTTCTTC.

The chain uses TRBV27 and TRBJ2-7; the D gene is possibly TRBD1 (6 bases). Germline values: CDR1 MNHEY, CDR2 SMNVEV (reference sequence). The CDR3 spans 14 residues. Trimming took 8 bases from V and 0 from J, leaving 14 bases between them. CDR3 in amino acids: CASGTGLSSYEQYF. The CDR3 coding sequence is TGTGCCAGCGGCACAGGGTTAAGCTCCTACGAGCAGTACTTC.

The CDR3 DNA follows: TGCGCCAGCAGTGAAATTCTGGGGTCTAGCACAGATACGCAGTATTTT. Its translation: CASSEILGSSTDTQYF. The V and J genes are TRBV10-1 and TRBJ2-3; D gene uncertain. The CDR3 has 16 amino acids. Germline V gene lookup returns CDR1 WNHNN and CDR2 SYGVQD (reference sequence). The V gene lost 3 bases and the J gene lost 0 bases, with 13 bases spanning the gap.

The genes are TRBV5-4 and TRBJ1-1; D not certain. With 5 bases removed from V and 5 bases from J, the gap between germline ends came to 16 bases. Germline CDR1 is SGHNT and CDR2 is YYREEE (reference sequence). This CDR3 is 14 amino acids long. The CDR3 here is CASRSPSEETEAFF. The DNA of the CDR3 is TGTGCCAGCAGGTCGCCATCCGAGGAGACTGAAGCTTTCTTT.

The chain combines TRBV7-9 with TRBJ2-1; D is unclear. The germline CDR1 and CDR2 sequences are SEHNR and FQNEAQ (reference sequence). V was cut by 5 bases and J by 9 bases, with 11 bases left in between. The length of the CDR3 is 12 residues. CDR3 sequence reads: CASSRNPGEQFF. CDR3 coding DNA: TGTGCCAGCAGCCGCAATCCCGGTGAGCAGTTCTTC.

This clone was picked up one time. This chain joins TRBV9 and TRBJ1-6; possible D gene TRBD1, 5 bases. This CDR3 is built from 14 residues. Trimming took 0 bases from V and 9 from J, leaving 10 bases between them. Germline CDR1 and CDR2: SGDLS and YYNGEE. In DNA, the CDR3 is TGTGCCAGCAGCGTAGCGGGGGAAGCTTCACCCCTCCACTTT. Protein: CASSVAGEASPLHF. Variable domain in full (rest from reference TRBV9 and TRBJ1-6): DSGVTQTPKHLITATGQRVTLRCSPRSGDLSVYWYQQSLDQGLQFLIQYYNGEERAKGNILERFSAQQFPDLHSELNLSSLELGDSALYFCASSVAGEASPLHFGNGTRLTVT.

Of note for this clone: Within the sample, other DNA sequences also encode this same CDR3. The V and J genes are TRBV28 and TRBJ1-1, with D maybe TRBD1 (6 bases). Germline CDR1 reads MDHEN; CDR2 reads SYDVKM. Trimming left V 3 bases short and J 3 bases short, with 8 bases between. The CDR3 sequence is 13 residues long. In nucleotides, the CDR3 is TGTGCCAGCAGTTTTGCAGGGGACACTGAAGCTTTCTTT. Protein: CASSFAGDTEAFF.

This chain links TRBV6-5 with TRBJ1-1, with TRBD1 identical over 8 bases. J gave up 1 base and V 6 bases, and 4 bases lay outside the gene matches. The germline gives CDR1 MNHEY, CDR2 SVGAGI. The CDR3 covers 14 residues. The chain's CDR3 is CASRPGQGNTEAFF. The CDR3 nucleotides are TGTGCCAGCAGACCTGGACAGGGGAACACTGAAGCTTTCTTT.

V and J are TRBV9 and TRBJ2-5; TRBD2 aligns across 9 bases. The V gene's germline CDR1 is SGDLS and CDR2 YYNGEE. CDR3 length equals 14 residues. J gave up 2 bases and V 4 bases, and 3 bases lay outside the gene matches. The CDR3 nucleotides are TGTGCCAGCAGCAAGACTAGCGGACAAGAGACCCAGTACTTC. Encoded protein: CASSKTSGQETQYF.

The chain combines TRBV4-1 with TRBJ2-3, with a weak D call TRBD1 (5 bases). Germline assignment: CDR1 MGHRA and CDR2 YSYEKL. This CDR3 is 14 amino acids long. V was trimmed by 4 bases and J by 1 base, leaving 9 bases between them. The CDR3 DNA is TGCGCCAGCAGCCCGACAGTGGGCACAGATACGCAGTATTTT. Amino acid sequence: CASSPTVGTDTQYF.

V gene TRBV7-8 combines with J gene TRBJ2-1; TRBD2 matches at 8 bases. The CDR3 length is 15 residues. The V gene's germline CDR1 is SGHVS and CDR2 FQNEAQ. V trimming: 5 bases; J trimming: 6 bases; junction bases outside the gene matches: 9. This chain's CDR3 is CASSADGTSGNEQFF. CDR3 DNA: TGTGCCAGCAGCGCGGATGGGACTAGTGGCAATGAGCAGTTCTTC.

The J gene is TRBJ1-2, the V gene TRBV30; D is undetermined. Germline V gives CDR1 GTSNPN, CDR2 SVGIG (reference sequence). The CDR3 contains 16 residues. Trimming stripped 3 bases from V and 6 bases from J, with 23 bases between. CDR3 bases: TGTGCCTGGAGCCTCATGTCCCTCCCTGCAAGCAATGGCTACACCTTC. It is translated as CAWSLMSLPASNGYTF. Full variable domain (missing parts from reference TRBV30 and TRBJ1-2): SQTIHQWPATLVQPVGSPLSLECTVEGTSNPNLYWYRQAAGRGLQLLFYSVGIGQISSEVPQNLSASRPQDRQFILSSKKLLLSDSGFYLCAWSLMSLPASNGYTFGSGTRLTVV.

This CDR3 reads CASRPGTSGGRNQETQYF. The CDR3 DNA is TGTGCCAGCAGACCCGGGACTAGCGGGGGGAGAAATCAAGAGACCCAGTACTTC. The chain carries TRBV14 and TRBJ2-5; the match to TRBD2 covers 15 bases. Germline V gives CDR1 SGHDN, CDR2 FVKESK. CDR3 length: 18 residues. J lost 2 bases, V lost 6 bases, and 10 bases had no gene match.

V and J are TRBV27 and TRBJ2-2, with 9 bases that match TRBD2. This CDR3 is 19 amino acids long. With 4 bases clipped from V and 3 bases from J, the junction kept 15 bases outside the gene matches. Looked up from germline, CDR1 is MNHEY and CDR2 is SMNVEV (reference sequence). The CDR3 spells CASSSRSLSGRRDTGELFF. In nucleotides, the CDR3 is TGTGCCAGCAGTTCACGCTCCCTCAGCGGGAGGAGGGACACCGGGGAGCTGTTTTTT.

Only a few counts were recorded for this clone. The V gene is TRBV19, the J gene TRBJ1-5, with D perhaps TRBD1 (6 bases). The CDR3 has 17 residues. V was cut by 4 bases and J by 6 bases, with 22 bases left in between. Germline loops: CDR1 LNHDA, CDR2 SQIVND (reference sequence). The CDR3 DNA is TGTGCCAGTAGTAACTACTTGGGGGGCCCTGGGGGTCAGCCCCAGCATTTT. Its protein product is CASSNYLGGPGGQPQHF. Filled out from reference TRBV19 and TRBJ1-5, the complete variable domain reads DGGITQSPKYLFRKEGQNVTLSCEQNLNHDAMYWYRQDPGQGLRLIYYSQIVNDFQKGDIAEGYSVSREKKESFPLTVTSAQKNPTAFYLCASSNYLGGPGGQPQHFGDGTRLSIL.

This clone was counted between two and nine times. CDR3 DNA sequence: TGTGCCAGCAGCGACAGGGGTGAGGGTTCACCCCTCCACTTT. The encoded protein is CASSDRGEGSPLHF. V usage is TRBV6-5 and J usage is TRBJ1-6; 8 bases agree with TRBD1. Germline assignment: CDR1 MNHEY and CDR2 SVGAGI. J lost 9 bases, V lost 6 bases, and 7 bases had no gene match. There are 14 residues in the CDR3.

This rearrangement joins TRBV4-3 to TRBJ1-3; D uncertain. From germline, CDR1 is LGHNA and CDR2 YSLEER. The V and J ends lost 0 bases and 0 bases respectively, with 6 bases between them. CDR3 size: 15 residues. CDR3 loop: CASSQEPGSGNTIYF. CDR3 bases: TGCGCCAGCAGCCAAGAACCCGGCTCTGGAAACACCATATATTTT.

The CDR3 reads CASSPGLAGEQYF. CDR3 nucleotide sequence: TGTGCCAGCAGCCCAGGACTAGCGGGGGAGCAGTACTTC. V and J are TRBV5-6 and TRBJ2-7; 12 bases map to TRBD2. The CDR3 spans 13 residues. V dropped 4 bases and J dropped 7; count of bases not matched to a gene: 3. Looked up from germline, CDR1 is SGHDT and CDR2 is YYEEEE.

This clone was counted once. This chain links TRBV10-3 with TRBJ2-5, with 9 bases aligning to TRBD1. Germline trimming cut 5 bases from V and 3 bases from J; bases unmatched to any gene: 10. The CDR3 has 16 amino acids. The germline V gene encodes CDR1 ENHRY and CDR2 SYGVKD. This chain's CDR3 is CAISTPTGQGEETQYF. The CDR3 nucleotides are TGTGCCATCAGTACACCTACGGGACAGGGAGAAGAGACCCAGTACTTC.